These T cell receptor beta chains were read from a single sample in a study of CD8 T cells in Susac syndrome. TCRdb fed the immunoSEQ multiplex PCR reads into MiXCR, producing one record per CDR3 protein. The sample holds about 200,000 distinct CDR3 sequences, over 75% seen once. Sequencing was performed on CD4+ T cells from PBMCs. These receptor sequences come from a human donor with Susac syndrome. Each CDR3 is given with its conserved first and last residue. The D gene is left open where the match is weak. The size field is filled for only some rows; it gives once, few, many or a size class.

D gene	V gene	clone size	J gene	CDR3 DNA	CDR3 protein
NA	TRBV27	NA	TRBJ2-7	TGTGCCAGCAGTGGCAGACAGAGCCATAGATCCTACGAGCAGTACTTC	CASSGRQSHRSYEQYF
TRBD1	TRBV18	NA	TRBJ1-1	TGTGCCAGCTCACCAGGACAGGAGAACACTGAAGCTTTCTTT	CASSPGQENTEAFF
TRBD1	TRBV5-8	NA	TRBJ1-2	TGTGCCAGCAGCTCACAGGGGATCGGGTTTGGCTACACCTTC	CASSSQGIGFGYTF
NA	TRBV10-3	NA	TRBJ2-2	TGTGCCATCAGTTCCTCCGGGGAGCTGTTTTTT	CAISSSGELFF
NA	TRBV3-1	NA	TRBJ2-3	TGTGCCAGCAGAATAGCAGATACGCAGTATTTT	CASRIADTQYF
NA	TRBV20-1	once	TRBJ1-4	TGCAGTGCTAGAGAAGTTGGGGAAAAACTGTTTTTT	CSAREVGEKLFF
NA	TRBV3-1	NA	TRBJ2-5	TGTGCCAGCAGCCAAGGATTGACCCAGTACTTC	CASSQGLTQYF
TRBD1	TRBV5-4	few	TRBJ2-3	TGTGCCAGCAGCTTGCAGGGGGCTAGCACAGATACGCAGTATTTT	CASSLQGASTDTQYF
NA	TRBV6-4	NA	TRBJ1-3	TGTGCCAGCAGTGAACAGGTTGGCTCTGGAAACACCATATATTTT	CASSEQVGSGNTIYF
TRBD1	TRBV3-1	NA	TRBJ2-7	TGTGCCAGCAGCTCCGGGACAGGGCACTACGAGCAGTACTTC	CASSSGTGHYEQYF
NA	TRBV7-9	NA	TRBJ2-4	TGTGCCAGCAGCTTAGGTATCACCGTAGCCAAAAACATTCAGTACTTC	CASSLGITVAKNIQYF
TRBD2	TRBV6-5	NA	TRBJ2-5	TGTGCCAGCAGGCGGGGACTAGCGGGAATGGAGACCCAGTACTTC	CASRRGLAGMETQYF
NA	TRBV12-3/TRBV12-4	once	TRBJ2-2	TGTGCCAGCAGATCCCGAGTCGGGGTACCCACCGGGGAGCTGTTTTTT	CASRSRVGVPTGELFF
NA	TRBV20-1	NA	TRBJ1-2	TGCAGTGCTAGCAGGGAAGGGTATGGCTACACCTTC	CSASREGYGYTF
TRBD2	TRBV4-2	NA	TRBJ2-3	TGTGCCAGCAGCACTAGCGGGGAGGCAGATACGCAGTATTTT	CASSTSGEADTQYF
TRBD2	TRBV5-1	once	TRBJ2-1	TGCGCCAGCAGCTCCGGACTAGTCGATGAGCAGTTCTTC	CASSSGLVDEQFF
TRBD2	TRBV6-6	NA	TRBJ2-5	TGTGCCAGCAGAAGGGGACTAGCGGGAGAAGAGACCCAGTACTTC	CASRRGLAGEETQYF
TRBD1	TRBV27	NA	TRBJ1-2	TGTGCCAGCAGTCCCCTGACAGGGGTGGGAGGCTACACCTTC	CASSPLTGVGGYTF
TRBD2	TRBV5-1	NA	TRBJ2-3	TGCGCCAGCACCATGGGCGGGGGGGCCGGAGATACGCAGTATTTT	CASTMGGGAGDTQYF
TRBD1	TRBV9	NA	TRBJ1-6	TGTGCCAGCAGCGCAGGGGACAGCTCTAATTCACCCCTCCACTTT	CASSAGDSSNSPLHF
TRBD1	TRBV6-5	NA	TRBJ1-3	TGTGCCAGCAGCCGGGACAGGTCCTCTGGAAACACCATATATTTT	CASSRDRSSGNTIYF
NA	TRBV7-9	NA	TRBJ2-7	TGTGCCAGCAGCTTTAGTTGGGAAACGCAGTACTTC	CASSFSWETQYF
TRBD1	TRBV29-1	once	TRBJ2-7	TGCAGCGTTGGGGACAGGGGGCGCGAGCAGTACTTC	CSVGDRGREQYF
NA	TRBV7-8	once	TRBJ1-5	TGTGCCAGCAGCTTAAGGTCCGCAACGTTAATAAATAGCAATCAGCCCCAGCATTTT	CASSLRSATLINSNQPQHF
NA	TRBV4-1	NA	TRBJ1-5	TGCGCCAGCAGCCCACGTGGGGGGATGAGCAATCAGCCCCAGCATTTT	CASSPRGGMSNQPQHF
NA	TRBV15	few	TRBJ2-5	TGTGCCACCAGCAGAGCTCGGGTGGGGACCCAGTACTTC	CATSRARVGTQYF
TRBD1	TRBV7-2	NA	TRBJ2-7	TGTGCCAGCAGCCGAAAGACAGGGGGCTTCTCCTACGAGCAGTACTTC	CASSRKTGGFSYEQYF